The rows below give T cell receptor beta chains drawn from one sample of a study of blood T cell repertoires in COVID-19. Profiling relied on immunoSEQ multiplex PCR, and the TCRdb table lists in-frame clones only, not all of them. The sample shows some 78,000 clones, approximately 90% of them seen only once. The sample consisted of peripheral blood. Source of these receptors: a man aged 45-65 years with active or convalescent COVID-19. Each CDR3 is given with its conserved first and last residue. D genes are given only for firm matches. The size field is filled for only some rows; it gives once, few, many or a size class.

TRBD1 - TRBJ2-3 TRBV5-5 CASSLAFDRGPLGDTQYF TGTGCCAGCAGCTTGGCCTTTGACAGGGGACCCCTGGGAGATACGCAGTATTTT
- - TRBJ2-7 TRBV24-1 CATSARGQRFYEQYF TGTGCCACCAGTGCCAGAGGACAGAGATTCTACGAGCAGTACTTC
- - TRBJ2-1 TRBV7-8 CASSLATFYNEQFF TGTGCCAGCAGCTTAGCGACTTTCTACAATGAGCAGTTCTTC
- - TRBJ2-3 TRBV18 CASSLPPDTQYF TGTGCCAGCTCACTCCCCCCTGATACGCAGTATTTT
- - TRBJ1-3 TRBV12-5 CASGVRGSGNTIYF TGTGCTAGTGGTGTCAGGGGCTCTGGAAACACCATATATTTT
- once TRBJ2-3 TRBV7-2 CASSSRRQPDTQYF TGTGCCAGCAGCTCGAGACGACAGCCAGATACGCAGTATTTT
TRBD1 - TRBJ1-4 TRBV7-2 CASSTLTGASEKLFF TGTGCCAGCAGCACCCTGACAGGGGCCAGTGAAAAACTGTTTTTT
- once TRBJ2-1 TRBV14 CASSLGLSGTPQFF TGTGCCAGCAGCCTAGGACTCTCCGGGACTCCGCAGTTCTTC
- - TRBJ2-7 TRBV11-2 CASSSTLEQYF TGTGCCAGCAGCTCCACTCTCGAGCAGTACTTC
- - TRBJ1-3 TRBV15 CATSRGPRYTIYF TGTGCCACCAGCAGAGGCCCTAGGTACACCATATATTTT
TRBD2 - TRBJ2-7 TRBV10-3 CAISAPLAGGTSYEQYF TGTGCCATCAGTGCGCCTCTAGCGGGAGGAACTTCGTACGAGCAGTACTTC
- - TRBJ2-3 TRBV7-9 CASSLARGTTDTQYF TGTGCCAGCAGCTTAGCTAGGGGTACCACAGATACGCAGTATTTT
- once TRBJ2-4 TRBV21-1 CASSNLSAGPENIQYF TGTGCCAGCAGCAACCTATCTGCGGGTCCTGAGAACATTCAGTACTTC
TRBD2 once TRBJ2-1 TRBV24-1 CATSDQSGRVYNEQFF TGTGCCACCAGTGACCAAAGCGGGAGAGTTTACAATGAGCAGTTCTTC
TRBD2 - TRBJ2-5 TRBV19 CASSLSGGTRRQETQYF TGTGCCAGTAGTCTTAGCGGGGGGACCAGACGGCAAGAGACCCAGTACTTC
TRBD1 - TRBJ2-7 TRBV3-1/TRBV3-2 CASSRVTGGLGEQYF TGTGCCAGCAGCCGAGTCACAGGGGGCCTAGGCGAGCAGTACTTC
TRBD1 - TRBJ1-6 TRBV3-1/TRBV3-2 CASSSPEGAPGNSPLHF TGTGCCAGCAGTTCCCCGGAGGGGGCGCCTGGGAATTCACCCCTCCACTTT
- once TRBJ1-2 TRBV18 CASSLQDKGLYYGYTF TGTGCCAGCTCACTACAGGACAAGGGGCTGTACTATGGCTACACCTTC
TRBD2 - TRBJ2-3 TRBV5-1 CASSLAGASGSISTDTQYF TGCGCCAGCAGCTTGGCGGGGGCTAGCGGGAGTATAAGCACAGATACGCAGTATTTT
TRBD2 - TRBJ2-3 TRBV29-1 CSVEDGSLAGGSTDTQYF TGCAGCGTTGAAGATGGATCACTAGCGGGAGGAAGCACAGATACGCAGTATTTT
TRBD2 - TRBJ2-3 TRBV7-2 CASSFAQGLAGTDTQYF TGTGCCAGCAGCTTTGCCCAAGGACTAGCGGGGACCGATACGCAGTATTTT
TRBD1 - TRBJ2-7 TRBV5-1 CASSLGDRAGEQYF TGCGCCAGCAGCTTGGGGGACAGGGCGGGCGAGCAGTACTTC